In this sample, the clone carrying this TCR beta chain turned up once. The antigen is undetermined. This entry is derived from a study of cytomegalovirus exposure and HLA in healthy donors. Study-wide context: The same platform was used for the roughly 120 validation repertoires and the approximately 670 first-cohort repertoires, a later analysis reported.

The germline gives CDR1 SGHVS, CDR2 FNYEAQ. This CDR3 region has 14 residues. Deletions cut 1 base from V and 6 bases from J, with 12 bases between. Sequencing used immunoSEQ multiplex PCR; TCRdb keeps in-frame clones, though not all of them. The table lists around 400,000 clones, approximately 90% of them singletons. Findings of the study overall: The listing of 160 or so TCR beta chains classed them as cytomegalovirus-associated. A later analysis found first-cohort TCR clusters tended to co-occur in the 130 or so validation repertoires. Both high specificity and high sensitivity reportedly marked the classifier's diagnosis of cytomegalovirus status.

The gene calls are TRBV7-6 and TRBJ1-2; D is possibly TRBD1 (5 bases). The sequenced sample consisted of PBMCs. This sequence was found in a woman younger than 30 in good health and CMV-seronegative. This CDR3 reads CASSLEPGMDGYTF. CDR3 nucleotide sequence: TGTGCCAGCAGCTTAGAGCCAGGGATGGATGGCTACACCTTC.